Sequencing of this TCR beta chain was carried out in a study of radiation and T cells in renal cell carcinoma. The time point denotes: baseline pretreatment blood. The treatment: 15 Gy SBRT to primary tumor, nephrectomy 4 weeks later. Radiation-treated patients gave blood at baseline, week 2 and week 4. TCRdb's table, derived via immunoSEQ multiplex PCR, lists solely in-frame clones and lacks some. This table has 150,000 or so clones, approximately 91% appearing once. The germline V gene has CDR1 SGHAT and CDR2 FQNNGV. The ends were cut back, 4 bases at V and 8 bases at J, with 11 bases in the middle. The CDR3 extends over 12 amino acids.

The receptor was derived from a woman aged 50 to 65 with renal cell carcinoma. This chain uses TRBV11-2 with TRBJ1-2, with D possibly TRBD1 on 6 matching bases. The sample here was blood, taken from a patient whose treatment included radiotherapy and nephrectomy. The CDR3 coding sequence is TGTGCCAGCAGCTGGGAGGGGGAGGGCTACACCTTC. Encoded protein: CASSWEGEGYTF.